This T cell receptor (beta chain) appears in the sequencing data of a study of shared clonotypes between healthy human individuals (dated by TCRdb to 2018 to 2020). With respect to the entire study: The cohort included a few men and two women between 18 and 49 years of age. For each donor, CD4 naive and CD4 memory were each given three plates, CD8 naive was given two plates, and CD8 memory was given one plate. To estimate repertoire size and how much clonotype sharing occurs between individuals, the study deeply sequenced the blood TCR repertoires of several healthy adults. To increase sequencing depth and limit assay-specific biases, TCR repertoire library preparation and sequencing were carried out by different laboratories using diverse techniques. Per donor, leukapheresis produced somewhere between about 0.94 and 9.5 billion PBMCs.

The full study reports these points: Rarefaction of sorted-subset datasets indicated incomplete sequencing despite the large sequencing depth. Compared with non-shared clonotypes, the clonotypes found in all four sorted-subset donors had higher generation probabilities. The small number of donors limited the genetic and exposure-history diversity represented. Pairwise subsampling led to the expectation that sequencing depth would affect the degree of clonotype sharing among donors. When several donors were compared, the shared fraction of clonotypes was about 5.4% for naive CD4, about 4% for naive CD8, more than 2% for memory CD4, and 0.35% to 0.5% for memory CD8. Larger estimated clonotype richness was generally found for naive subsets than for memory subsets. Sampling was limited to blood, and TCR repertoires in tissue likely differ from TCR repertoires in blood.

About this clone: This receptor's antigen is unknown. No much larger clonotype is one base removed from it; base qualities were not supplied.

CDR1 and CDR2, looked up from the germline V gene, are SGHVS and FNYEAQ. V is clipped by 5 bases and J by 1 base, and the sequence between their germline boundaries is 14 bases long. Including cysteine and phenylalanine, the CDR3 has 15 amino acids. CDR3 DNA only is kept here, 45 bases in frame from base 1. The donors were healthy, HIV-negative adults who had no recently reported acute infections or vaccinations. All donors were Caucasian adults living in Nashville, Tennessee, USA. CD8 memory samples consisted of magnetically selected CD45RO+ cells combined with CCR7-negative CD45RA+ effector memory (TemRA) cells. Blood was collected by leukapheresis, and PBMCs were isolated by Ficoll-Histopaque density gradient centrifugation and then cryopreserved in liquid nitrogen vapor phase. Analytical flow cytometry was used to check the purity and quantity of every magnetically sorted T cell population. Genomic DNA was isolated from each sorted fraction and quantified by UV absorbance on a Nanodrop 2000c.

Using the deep immunoSEQ assay, multiplex PCR amplified TCR CDR3 regions from genomic DNA. Genomic DNA extracted from each cell subset was distributed evenly over all wells of several immunoSEQ 96-well plates, and each plate served as one replicate. Each replicate PCR for sorted subsets received 200 ng genomic DNA, equal to tens of thousands of T cell genomes. Purified libraries were measured with a Qubit 3.0 fluorometer, size-checked on a Bioanalyzer 2100, and measured again with the KAPA Library Quantification kit. Every immunoSEQ 96-well plate was sequenced on a separate single-read 150-cycle Illumina NextSeq 550 flow cell. The study's processing was this. Because only junctional sequences without quality scores were contained in the immunoSEQ output, filtering matching that applied to full-length reads could not be performed. Sequences were annotated with PyIR, a Python wrapper for IgBLAST v1.9, and V/J genes and CDR3 were assigned using IMGT germline references. Reads were removed for weak V/J assignments (E-value above 1e-6), missing CDR3, stop codons, out-of-frame junctions, or ambiguous translated residues. V3J clonotypes were defined by identical inferred V gene, J gene, and CDR3 amino acid sequence. Percentage overlap between repertoires was calculated by dividing the number of shared unique clonotypes by the size of the smaller repertoire. Three approaches were used to assess repertoire richness: RTK rarefaction, the Chao1 estimator, and Recon v2.1 estimates of unobserved clonotypes. Generation probabilities were computed with OLGA for all TCRbeta clonotypes obtained by the gDNA method from a few donors. TCRdb provides this immuneACCESS table in a form limited to in-frame rearrangements. Some clones are lacking; in checked studies, under half of them reflect an unresolved V gene, and why the rest are absent is not known. V and J calls plus clone size are reproduced from that table; the DNA served to infer D and trimming. This sample lists approximately 110,000 clones; around 64% were detected once. The ten largest clonotypes hold over 20% of the sample.

This clonotype was obtained from a woman younger than 45 in good health. The sequence joins TRBV7-6 to TRBJ1-1, with no D gene named confidently. The sequenced material came from memory CD8+ T cells sorted from blood. What the cell subset or site label conveys for this sample: CD45RO+ cells pooled with CCR7-negative TemRA cells. The DNA is as follows: TGTGCCAGCAGCCAACCATTGGGCAGGAACACTGAAGCTTTCTTT. Its protein product is CASSQPLGRNTEAFF.